A selection of T cell receptor beta chains follows, all from one sample in a study of Tregs in tolerant kidney transplant recipients. Only in-frame clones appear in the TCRdb table, and some are missing; sequencing was by immunoSEQ multiplex PCR. The sample lists about 120,000 clones, roughly nine tenths occurring once. The specimen was CD4+ T cells from blood. The receptors were sampled from a human donor in good health. Each CDR3 is given with its conserved first and last residue. Fields, in order: clone size, J gene, V gene, D gene, CDR3 DNA, CDR3 protein. The D gene is left open where the match is weak. Part of the rows lack a size; the others show once, few, many or a class for expanded clones.

abundance: .
j_gene: TRBJ1-1
v_gene: TRBV11-1
d_gene: .
CDR3nt: TGTGCCAGCAGCCCCCACTTACAGGGCACTGAAGCTTTCTTT
CDR3aa: CASSPHLQGTEAFF

abundance: .
j_gene: TRBJ1-5
v_gene: TRBV2
d_gene: .
CDR3nt: TGTGCCAGCAGTGTTCAATCTAGCAATCAGCCCCAGCATTTT
CDR3aa: CASSVQSSNQPQHF

abundance: .
j_gene: TRBJ2-6
v_gene: TRBV18
d_gene: .
CDR3nt: TGTGCCAGCTCTCTCGATAACTCTGGGGCCAACGTCCTGACTTTC
CDR3aa: CASSLDNSGANVLTF

abundance: .
j_gene: TRBJ2-7
v_gene: TRBV5-8
d_gene: TRBD2
CDR3nt: TGTGCCAGCCTGGAGCGGGGGTACTCCTACGAGCAGTACTTC
CDR3aa: CASLERGYSYEQYF

abundance: once
j_gene: TRBJ2-1
v_gene: TRBV15
d_gene: TRBD2
CDR3nt: TGTGCCACCAGCAGAGATATCGCTAGCGGGGAGCAGTTCTTC
CDR3aa: CATSRDIASGEQFF

abundance: .
j_gene: TRBJ2-6
v_gene: TRBV18
d_gene: .
CDR3nt: TGTGCCAGCTCACCCAACTTCATTAACGGGCGGACAGGGGCCAACGTCCTGACTTTC
CDR3aa: CASSPNFINGRTGANVLTF

abundance: once
j_gene: TRBJ1-2
v_gene: TRBV20-1
d_gene: TRBD1
CDR3nt: TGCAGTGCTCGGACAGGCTATGGCTACACCTTC
CDR3aa: CSARTGYGYTF

abundance: once
j_gene: TRBJ2-3
v_gene: TRBV12-5
d_gene: .
CDR3nt: TGTGCTAGTGGCACGGACTCCCTAGCCTTCACAGATACGCAGTATTTT
CDR3aa: CASGTDSLAFTDTQYF

abundance: .
j_gene: TRBJ1-2
v_gene: TRBV2
d_gene: .
CDR3nt: TGTGCCAGCAGCGCACAAGGGGGCTATGGCTACACCTTC
CDR3aa: CASSAQGGYGYTF

abundance: .
j_gene: TRBJ1-5
v_gene: TRBV7-9
d_gene: TRBD1
CDR3nt: TGTGCCAGCAGCTTAACCCCCACGGACAGGCGCAATCAGCCCCAGCATTTT
CDR3aa: CASSLTPTDRRNQPQHF

abundance: .
j_gene: TRBJ2-3
v_gene: TRBV4-1
d_gene: .
CDR3nt: TGCGCCAGCAGCCACTTAGGACAGCGCACAGATACGCAGTATTTT
CDR3aa: CASSHLGQRTDTQYF

abundance: .
j_gene: TRBJ1-2
v_gene: TRBV30
d_gene: .
CDR3nt: TGTGCCTGGAGTGTCGGGGCAGATGGTTTAGGGTATGGCTACACCTTC
CDR3aa: CAWSVGADGLGYGYTF

abundance: few
j_gene: TRBJ1-2
v_gene: TRBV9
d_gene: .
CDR3nt: TGTGCCAGCAACCCCATTCGGGCGGACTATGGCTACACCTTC
CDR3aa: CASNPIRADYGYTF

abundance: once
j_gene: TRBJ2-3
v_gene: TRBV9
d_gene: .
CDR3nt: TGTGCCAGCAGAGCGGCCGGACATAGGACAGATACGCAGTATTTT
CDR3aa: CASRAAGHRTDTQYF

abundance: .
j_gene: TRBJ1-1
v_gene: TRBV6-5
d_gene: TRBD1
CDR3nt: TGTGCCAGCAGGCACGACAGGGTGGGGAACACTGAAGCTTTCTTT
CDR3aa: CASRHDRVGNTEAFF

abundance: .
j_gene: TRBJ2-5
v_gene: TRBV5-1
d_gene: TRBD2
CDR3nt: TGCGCCAGCAGCGTGGGACTAGCGGGAAGGGACCAAGAGACCCAGTACTTC
CDR3aa: CASSVGLAGRDQETQYF

abundance: .
j_gene: TRBJ1-6
v_gene: TRBV7-3
d_gene: TRBD1
CDR3nt: TGTGCCAGCAGCTTAAGGGACAGTAATTCACCCCTCCACTTT
CDR3aa: CASSLRDSNSPLHF

abundance: .
j_gene: TRBJ2-4
v_gene: TRBV7-2
d_gene: .
CDR3nt: TGTGCCAGCAGCCCGTTTGTAGCCAAAAACATTCAGTACTTC
CDR3aa: CASSPFVAKNIQYF

abundance: .
j_gene: TRBJ2-1
v_gene: TRBV5-1
d_gene: TRBD2
CDR3nt: TGCGCCAGCAGCTGGACGTATTTAGCGGGCCCTAATGAGCAGTTCTTC
CDR3aa: CASSWTYLAGPNEQFF

abundance: .
j_gene: TRBJ1-1
v_gene: TRBV6-5
d_gene: TRBD1
CDR3nt: TGTGCCAGCAGTTACAGGGGGCGGGGGAACACTGAAGCTTTCTTT
CDR3aa: CASSYRGRGNTEAFF

abundance: .
j_gene: TRBJ1-3
v_gene: TRBV29-1
d_gene: .
CDR3nt: TGCAGCGTTGAGGGGGCCAGCAGCACCATATATTTT
CDR3aa: CSVEGASSTIYF

abundance: .
j_gene: TRBJ1-2
v_gene: TRBV5-1
d_gene: .
CDR3nt: TGCGCCAGCAGCCTTATGGGGAGCAATGGCTACACCTTC
CDR3aa: CASSLMGSNGYTF

abundance: .
j_gene: TRBJ1-1
v_gene: TRBV19
d_gene: TRBD1
CDR3nt: TGTGCCAGTAGTGACAGGGGGTTCTCTGAAGCTTTCTTT
CDR3aa: CASSDRGFSEAFF

abundance: .
j_gene: TRBJ1-5
v_gene: TRBV15
d_gene: .
CDR3nt: TGTGCCACCAGCAGAGAAACCGGGACATCGAATCAGCCCCAGCATTTT
CDR3aa: CATSRETGTSNQPQHF

abundance: .
j_gene: TRBJ2-5
v_gene: TRBV6-4
d_gene: .
CDR3nt: TGTGCCAGCAACCCAATCAGGGAGCTGGGGACCCAGTACTTC
CDR3aa: CASNPIRELGTQYF

abundance: .
j_gene: TRBJ2-2
v_gene: TRBV10-1
d_gene: .
CDR3nt: TGCGCCAGCAGTGAGTGGACTCTTACTGGGACCGGGGAGCTGTTTTTT
CDR3aa: CASSEWTLTGTGELFF

abundance: .
j_gene: TRBJ1-6
v_gene: TRBV7-7
d_gene: .
CDR3nt: TGTGCTAGCAGCTTAGGTCCTAATTCACCCCTCCACTTT
CDR3aa: CASSLGPNSPLHF

abundance: .
j_gene: TRBJ2-6
v_gene: TRBV18
d_gene: .
CDR3nt: TGTGCCAGCTCAGGAGACTCTGGGGCCAACGTCCTGACTTTC
CDR3aa: CASSGDSGANVLTF

abundance: once
j_gene: TRBJ1-5
v_gene: TRBV5-6
d_gene: .
CDR3nt: TGTGCCAGCAGCTTTGGGGCGCCCAATCCCAATCAGCCCCAGCATTTT
CDR3aa: CASSFGAPNPNQPQHF

abundance: .
j_gene: TRBJ2-7
v_gene: TRBV7-2
d_gene: .
CDR3nt: TGTGCCAGCAGTCTTACAGGGCCGTACGAGCAGTACTTC
CDR3aa: CASSLTGPYEQYF

abundance: .
j_gene: TRBJ1-3
v_gene: TRBV25-1
d_gene: .
CDR3nt: TGTGCCAGCAGTGGGTTTTCTGGAAACACCATATATTTT
CDR3aa: CASSGFSGNTIYF

abundance: .
j_gene: TRBJ1-5
v_gene: TRBV30
d_gene: TRBD1
CDR3nt: TGTGCCTGGAGTAACCCGGGACAGGGGGGTAATAGCCAGCCCCAGCATTTT
CDR3aa: CAWSNPGQGGNSQPQHF

abundance: .
j_gene: TRBJ2-1
v_gene: TRBV18
d_gene: TRBD2
CDR3nt: TGTGCCAGCACCTCAATAGCGGGAATGTTCTTC
CDR3aa: CASTSIAGMFF

abundance: .
j_gene: TRBJ1-2
v_gene: TRBV6-5
d_gene: TRBD1
CDR3nt: TGTGCCAGCAGCCAAGGAGGACAGGCTCTTTATGGCTACACCTTC
CDR3aa: CASSQGGQALYGYTF

abundance: .
j_gene: TRBJ1-5
v_gene: TRBV5-1
d_gene: .
CDR3nt: TGCGCCAGCAGCTTGTACGGGGGGAAGGAGCCCCAGCATTTT
CDR3aa: CASSLYGGKEPQHF

abundance: .
j_gene: TRBJ2-5
v_gene: TRBV5-1
d_gene: .
CDR3nt: TGCGCCAGCAGCTTGGTGCCCGGCGACACCTCTCCGGACTTC
CDR3aa: CASSLVPGDTSPDF

abundance: few
j_gene: TRBJ1-5
v_gene: TRBV6-5
d_gene: .
CDR3nt: TGTGCCAGCACCCGGCTCGGGGGGCAGGAGCCCCAGCATTTT
CDR3aa: CASTRLGGQEPQHF

abundance: .
j_gene: TRBJ2-5
v_gene: TRBV29-1
d_gene: .
CDR3nt: TGCAGCGTTAGCCAGATTCGACAAGAGACCCAGTACTTC
CDR3aa: CSVSQIRQETQYF

abundance: .
j_gene: TRBJ1-1
v_gene: TRBV18
d_gene: .
CDR3nt: TGTGCCAGCTCACCACCCTGGGGGCCCCCGAACACTGAAGCTTTCTTT
CDR3aa: CASSPPWGPPNTEAFF

abundance: .
j_gene: TRBJ1-2
v_gene: TRBV2
d_gene: TRBD1
CDR3nt: TGTGCCAGCAGCATACAGGGGATCGACTATGGCTACACCTTC
CDR3aa: CASSIQGIDYGYTF

abundance: .
j_gene: TRBJ1-5
v_gene: TRBV5-5
d_gene: TRBD1
CDR3nt: TGTGCCAGCAGCACCCAAACAGGGGCGAGCAATCAGCCCCAGCATTTT
CDR3aa: CASSTQTGASNQPQHF

abundance: .
j_gene: TRBJ2-7
v_gene: TRBV7-2
d_gene: TRBD1
CDR3nt: TGTGCCAGCAGCTTAGAGGGACAGGTACCTTACGAGCAGTACTTC
CDR3aa: CASSLEGQVPYEQYF

abundance: .
j_gene: TRBJ2-3
v_gene: TRBV6-5
d_gene: .
CDR3nt: TGTGCCAGCAGTTACTCCATCCCCGGCCGGGATACGCAGTATTTT
CDR3aa: CASSYSIPGRDTQYF

abundance: .
j_gene: TRBJ2-1
v_gene: TRBV6-5
d_gene: .
CDR3nt: TGTGCCAGCAGGGGACGCGATGAGCAGTTCTTC
CDR3aa: CASRGRDEQFF

abundance: .
j_gene: TRBJ2-3
v_gene: TRBV7-9
d_gene: TRBD1
CDR3nt: TGTGCCAGCAGCTTAACGACAGGGGTCACAGATACGCAGTATTTT
CDR3aa: CASSLTTGVTDTQYF

abundance: .
j_gene: TRBJ1-1
v_gene: TRBV4-1
d_gene: .
CDR3nt: TGCGCCAGCAGCCGACCTGGACAGTTTGAAGCTTTCTTT
CDR3aa: CASSRPGQFEAFF

abundance: .
j_gene: TRBJ2-7
v_gene: TRBV2
d_gene: TRBD2
CDR3nt: TGTGCCAGCAGGGGGACTAGCGGGGGCTACGAGCAGTACTTC
CDR3aa: CASRGTSGGYEQYF

abundance: .
j_gene: TRBJ2-2
v_gene: TRBV5-1
d_gene: TRBD1
CDR3nt: TGCGCCAGCAGCCAGACAGGGGGTGACACCGGGGAGCTGTTTTTT
CDR3aa: CASSQTGGDTGELFF

abundance: .
j_gene: TRBJ1-1
v_gene: TRBV4-1
d_gene: .
CDR3nt: TGCGCCAGCAGCCAAATACAGGGAATCACTGAAGCTTTCTTT
CDR3aa: CASSQIQGITEAFF

abundance: .
j_gene: TRBJ2-2
v_gene: TRBV28
d_gene: .
CDR3nt: TGTGCCAGCAGGTTCGGGTCCGGGGAGCTGTTTTTT
CDR3aa: CASRFGSGELFF

abundance: .
j_gene: TRBJ2-1
v_gene: TRBV27
d_gene: TRBD2
CDR3nt: TGTGCCAGCAGTTTAGAGTGGCTAGCGGGAGTTGGTGAGCAGTTCTTC
CDR3aa: CASSLEWLAGVGEQFF